What follows is one T cell receptor beta chain and its context. Its matching antigen is unknown. This specimen belongs to a study of T cell responses to AZD1222 COVID-19 vaccine. The study, taken as a whole, reports: The study reported that nearly half of spike-specific TCRs target unmutated variant regions. Repertoire sampling was restricted to post-peak T cell response timepoints.

With 7 bases clipped from V and 7 bases from J, the junction kept 9 bases outside the gene matches. This CDR3 spans 14 amino acids. CDR1 and CDR2 from the germline V gene are WSHSY and SAAADI. Using immunoSEQ multiplex PCR, the repertoire was profiled, and TCRdb retains in-frame clones only, with some absent. In the table there are approximately 150,000 clones, about 92% of which are singletons. The receptor's source is an adult who received the AZD1222 COVID-19 vaccine. This chain joins TRBV10-2 and TRBJ1-2, with TRBD1 matching 10 bases. The sequencing used peripheral blood, collected 28 days after the second AZD1222 dose. Here the CDR3 reads CASKGGTGVSGYTF. CDR3 DNA sequence: TGCGCCAGCAAAGGGGGGACAGGGGTCTCTGGCTACACCTTC.